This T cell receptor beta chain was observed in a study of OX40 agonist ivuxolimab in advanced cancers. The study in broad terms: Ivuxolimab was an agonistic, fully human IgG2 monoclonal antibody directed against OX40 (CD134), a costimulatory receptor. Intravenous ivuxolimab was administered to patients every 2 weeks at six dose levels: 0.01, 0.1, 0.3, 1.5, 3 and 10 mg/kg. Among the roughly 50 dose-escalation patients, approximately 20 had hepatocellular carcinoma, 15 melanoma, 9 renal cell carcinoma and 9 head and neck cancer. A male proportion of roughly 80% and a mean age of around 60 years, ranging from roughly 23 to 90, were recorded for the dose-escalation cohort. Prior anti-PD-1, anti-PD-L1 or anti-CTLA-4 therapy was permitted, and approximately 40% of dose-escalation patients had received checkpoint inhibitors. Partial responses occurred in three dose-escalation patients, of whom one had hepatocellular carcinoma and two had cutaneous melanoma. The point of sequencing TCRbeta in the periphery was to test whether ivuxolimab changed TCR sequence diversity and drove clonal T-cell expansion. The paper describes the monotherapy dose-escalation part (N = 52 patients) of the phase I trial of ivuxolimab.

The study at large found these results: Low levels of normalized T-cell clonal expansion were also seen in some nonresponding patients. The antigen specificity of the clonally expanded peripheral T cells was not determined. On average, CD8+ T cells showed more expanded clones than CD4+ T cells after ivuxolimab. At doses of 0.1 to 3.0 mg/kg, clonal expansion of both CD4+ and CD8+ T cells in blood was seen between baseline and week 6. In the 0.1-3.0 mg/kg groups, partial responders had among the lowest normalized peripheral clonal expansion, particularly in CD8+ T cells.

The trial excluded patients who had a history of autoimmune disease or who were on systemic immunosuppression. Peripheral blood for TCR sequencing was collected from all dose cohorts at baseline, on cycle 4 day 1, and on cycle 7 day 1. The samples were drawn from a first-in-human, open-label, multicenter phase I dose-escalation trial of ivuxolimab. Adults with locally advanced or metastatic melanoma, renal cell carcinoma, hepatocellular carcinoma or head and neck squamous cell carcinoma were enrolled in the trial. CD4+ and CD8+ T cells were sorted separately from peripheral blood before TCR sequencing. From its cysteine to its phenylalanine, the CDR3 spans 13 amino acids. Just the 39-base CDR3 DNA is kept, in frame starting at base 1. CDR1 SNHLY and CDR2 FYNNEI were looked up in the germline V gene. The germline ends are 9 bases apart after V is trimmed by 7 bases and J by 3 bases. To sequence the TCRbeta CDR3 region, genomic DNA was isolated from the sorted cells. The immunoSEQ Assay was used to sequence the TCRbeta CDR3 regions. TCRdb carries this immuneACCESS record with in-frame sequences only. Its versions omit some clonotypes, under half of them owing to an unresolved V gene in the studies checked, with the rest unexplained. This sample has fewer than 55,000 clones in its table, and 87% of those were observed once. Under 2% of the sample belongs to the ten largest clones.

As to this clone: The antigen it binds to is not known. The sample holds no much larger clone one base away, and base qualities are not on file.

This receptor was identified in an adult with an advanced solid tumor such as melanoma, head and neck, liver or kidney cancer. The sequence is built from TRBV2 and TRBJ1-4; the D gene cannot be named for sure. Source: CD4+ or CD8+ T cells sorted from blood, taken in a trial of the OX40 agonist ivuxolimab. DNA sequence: TGTGCCAGCATGAGGAGGCCTAATGAAAAACTGTTTTTT. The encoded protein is CASMRRPNEKLFF.